The T cell receptor (beta chain) described here comes from a study of cytomegalovirus exposure and HLA in healthy donors. Study overall: A subsequent analysis stated that the 120 validation repertoires were run on the same platform as the 650 to 850 first-cohort repertoires.

Regarding this clone: Its antigen is still unknown.

Germline V gene data show CDR1 as DFQATT and CDR2 as SNEGSKA (reference sequence). Trimming pared 1 base from V and 9 bases from J, leaving 10 bases between. This CDR3 is 11 amino acids long. Generated by immunoSEQ multiplex PCR, the TCRdb table keeps only in-frame clones and is missing some. The table lists some 120,000 clones, around 90% of them singletons, with about 1.9% in the top ten. The donors were in the roughly 130-subject validation cohort; that cohort was separate from the approximately 670-subject first cohort. Study-wide points: A few chains tied to CMV proved CMV antigen-specific in vitro. Researchers catalogued approximately 170 TCR beta chains as cytomegalovirus-associated.

The sample was PBMCs. J is TRBJ2-7 and V is TRBV20-1; D may be TRBD2 (5 bases). The receptor comes from a woman aged 18-29 years in good health and CMV-seronegative. CDR3 nucleotide sequence: TGCAGTGCTAGAGTGGGAGCGTCGCAGTACTTC. Translation gives CSARVGASQYF.